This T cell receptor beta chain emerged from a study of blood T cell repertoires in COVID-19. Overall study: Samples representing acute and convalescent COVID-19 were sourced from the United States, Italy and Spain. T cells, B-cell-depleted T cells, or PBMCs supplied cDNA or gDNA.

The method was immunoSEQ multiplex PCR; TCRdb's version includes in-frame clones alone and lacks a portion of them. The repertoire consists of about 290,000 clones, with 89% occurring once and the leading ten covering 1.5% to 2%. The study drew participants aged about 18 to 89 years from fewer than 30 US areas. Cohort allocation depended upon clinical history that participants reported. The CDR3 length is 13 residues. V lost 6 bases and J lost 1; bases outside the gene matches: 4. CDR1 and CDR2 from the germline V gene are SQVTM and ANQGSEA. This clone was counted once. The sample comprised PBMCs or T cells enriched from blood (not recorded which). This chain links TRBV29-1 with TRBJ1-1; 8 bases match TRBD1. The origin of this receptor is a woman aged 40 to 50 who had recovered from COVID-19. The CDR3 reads CSVQGAPNTEAFF. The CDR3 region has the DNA TGCAGCGTGCAGGGGGCCCCGAACACTGAAGCTTTCTTT.